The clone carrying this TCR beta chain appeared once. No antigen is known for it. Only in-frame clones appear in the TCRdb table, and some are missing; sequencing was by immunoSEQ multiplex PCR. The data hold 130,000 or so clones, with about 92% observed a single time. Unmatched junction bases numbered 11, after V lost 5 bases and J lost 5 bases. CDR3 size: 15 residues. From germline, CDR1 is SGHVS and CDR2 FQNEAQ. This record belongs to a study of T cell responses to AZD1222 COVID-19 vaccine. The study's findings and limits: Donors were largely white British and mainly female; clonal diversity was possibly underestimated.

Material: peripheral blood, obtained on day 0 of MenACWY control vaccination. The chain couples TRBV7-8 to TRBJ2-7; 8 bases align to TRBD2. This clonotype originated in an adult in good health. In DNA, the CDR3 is TGTGCCAGCAGCCCCACCGGGGGGGGAACCCACGAGCAGTACTTC. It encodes CASSPTGGGTHEQYF.